This T cell receptor (beta chain) was profiled in a study of shared clonotypes between healthy human individuals. CD8 cells classed as naive were CD45RO-negative and positively selected for CCR7, excluding terminally differentiated effector memory CD45RA+ cells. Adults of Caucasian background living in Nashville, Tennessee made up all donors. General study findings and limits: For naive CD4 cells, roughly 5.5% of clonotypes were shared across a handful of donors.

With respect to this clone: Its antigen remains unidentified.

Deep was the level at which the assay was run. Data came from immunoSEQ multiplex PCR; TCRdb stores just in-frame clones and leaves some out. The sample lists around 2,000,000 clones; about 94% were seen once. This sequence was found in a man younger than 35 in good health. Sequenced sample: naive CD8+ T cells sorted from blood.

This chain's CDR3 is CASSESSTTTDTGGYTF. In nucleotides, the CDR3 is TGTGCCAGCAGTGAATCTTCGACAACGACGGATACGGGGGGCTACACCTTC. This chain uses TRBV2 with TRBJ1-2; the D is unclear. CDR1 is SNHLY and CDR2 is FYNNEI in the germline V gene. The CDR3 extends over 17 amino acids. V lost 2 bases and J lost 8, with 24 bases in between.